Listed below are T cell receptor beta chains from one sample, sequenced in a study of T-cell reconstitution after alpha-beta-depleted transplantation in children. TCRdb used MiXCR to reprocess the PCR reads, holding one entry per CDR3 protein. Altogether 200,000 to 250,000 distinct CDR3 sequences are present, approximately 12% being singletons, with the ten largest covering roughly 2.6%. This sample comprised PBMCs from the stem cell graft donor, obtained from the stem cell graft. The origin of the receptors is a human donor who donated a stem cell graft to a child with acute lymphoblastic leukemia. The conserved cysteine and the conserved F or W are not part of the CDR3 here. Fields, in order: D gene, J gene, V gene, CDR3 protein. The D gene is left open where the match is weak.

. TRBJ2-7 TRBV20-1 SARDIAGSSYEQY
. TRBJ1-6 TRBV12-3/TRBV12-4 ASSTVGGNSPLH
. TRBJ2-2 TRBV5-1 ASSPLRSTGELF
TRBD1 TRBJ1-2 TRBV5-1 ASRLTGQGARYT
. TRBJ2-7 TRBV29-1 SVETAPRDEQY
. TRBJ1-2 TRBV19 ASSRLEERWGYT
. TRBJ2-7 TRBV28 ASSLEGIQY
TRBD1 TRBJ1-2 TRBV5-5 ASSWDRQFYGYT
. TRBJ2-7 TRBV6-1 ASRLTRTYEQY
. TRBJ2-3 TRBV7-2 ASGGQTDTQY
. TRBJ2-7 TRBV4-2 ASSQGQLDYEQY
TRBD1 TRBJ2-5 TRBV29-1 SAIQGGETQY
TRBD1 TRBJ2-7 TRBV10-3 AISSTGAREQY
. TRBJ2-6 TRBV4-2 ASSQEGLVGGPGANVLT
. TRBJ1-1 TRBV24-1 ATERRGEAF
. TRBJ2-1 TRBV12-3/TRBV12-4 ASSLKGWNEQF
. TRBJ1-1 TRBV6-1 ASSEMSGNMNTEAF
. TRBJ2-1 TRBV20-1 SASVGNPTYLSYNEQF
TRBD1 TRBJ2-7 TRBV3-1 ASSRGDRVDEQY
. TRBJ1-1 TRBV2 ASREGRRNTEAF
TRBD2 TRBJ2-3 TRBV9 ASTAGGSSTDTQY
. TRBJ1-1 TRBV7-2 ASSFIDATTEAF
. TRBJ2-2 TRBV5-6 ASSTAKGNTGELF
. TRBJ2-1 TRBV5-6 ASSLFYSATAANEQF
. TRBJ2-7 TRBV3-1 ASSQRPGAGTFHEQY
TRBD1 TRBJ2-7 TRBV5-1 ASSPPNRGSYEQY
. TRBJ2-7 TRBV12-3/TRBV12-4 ASSQEDSYEQY
. TRBJ1-2 TRBV29-1 SVGDSGYT
. TRBJ2-3 TRBV20-1 SADWDRGSHTQY
TRBD1 TRBJ2-2 TRBV6-2/TRBV6-3 ASRRRGGLTGELF
. TRBJ1-2 TRBV24-1 ATSDLHSSSGYT
TRBD2 TRBJ2-7 TRBV7-9 ASSSLPGLAVYEQY
TRBD2 TRBJ2-1 TRBV4-3 ASSLQGGGEQF
. TRBJ1-1 TRBV7-2 ASSYDGTEAF
. TRBJ2-1 TRBV4-3 ASSQGGVRSDEQF
TRBD1 TRBJ2-2 TRBV9 ASSVAVAGGGELF
TRBD2 TRBJ2-3 TRBV4-3 ASSQARTSGHTDTQY
. TRBJ2-5 TRBV20-1 SAPMPRLVGETQY
. TRBJ2-2 TRBV9 ASSATRDSANTGELF
TRBD1 TRBJ2-7 TRBV7-9 ASRISGTGVYEQY
. TRBJ2-7 TRBV28 ASSDGGGVSYEQY
. TRBJ2-7 TRBV10-3 AIRLHAYGYYEQY